The subject of this entry is one T cell receptor beta chain. Its target is not known. This sample was included in a study of beta chain features in type 1 diabetes. Overall study context: Investigators examined roughly 99,000,000 sorted cells across all samples.

CD4+ naive, central memory, regulatory and stem cell-like memory subsets were isolated by sorting on CD45RO/CCR7/CD25/CD127/CD95/CD27. Regarding the study as a whole: The study found moderately but significantly shorter TCRB CDR3s in all four CD4+ subsets of Type 1 diabetes patients. Insertions were fewer and deletions more numerous at VDJ junctions in type 1 diabetes patients. TCRB repertoires of naive, central memory and Treg cells appeared more similar among patients than among healthy donors.

The investigators reverse transcribed all of the isolated RNA, so they sequenced expressed TCRB transcripts. Profiled with immunoSEQ multiplex PCR; TCRdb holds only in-frame clones, not every one. The data hold 300,000 to 450,000 clones, with 9.6% observed a single time. The sample taken for sequencing was central memory CD4+ T cells from blood. The receptor was derived from a man aged 25-45 years with type 1 diabetes.

CDR3 sequence reads: CASSFLPGQGEGGNEKLFF. Here the CDR3 DNA reads TGTGCCAGCAGCTTTCTTCCGGGACAGGGAGAGGGCGGAAATGAAAAACTGTTTTTT. The chain couples TRBV7-9 to TRBJ1-4; TRBD1 agrees at 9 bases. The junction had 16 bases not matched to a gene; V was cut back by 3 bases and J by 5 bases. Germline V gene data show CDR1 as SEHNR and CDR2 as FQNEAQ (reference sequence). This CDR3 spans 19 amino acids.